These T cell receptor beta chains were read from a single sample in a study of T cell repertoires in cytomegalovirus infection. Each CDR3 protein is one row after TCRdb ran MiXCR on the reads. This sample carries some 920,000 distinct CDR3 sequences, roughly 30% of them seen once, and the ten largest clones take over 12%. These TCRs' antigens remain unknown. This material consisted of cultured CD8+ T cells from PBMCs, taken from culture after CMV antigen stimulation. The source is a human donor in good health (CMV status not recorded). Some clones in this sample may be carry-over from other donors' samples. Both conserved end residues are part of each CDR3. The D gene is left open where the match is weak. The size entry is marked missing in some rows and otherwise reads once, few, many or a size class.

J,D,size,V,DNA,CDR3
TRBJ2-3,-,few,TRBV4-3,TGCGCCAGCAGCCAAGGAGGGGGGGGGGCAGATACGCAGTATTTT,CASSQGGGGADTQYF
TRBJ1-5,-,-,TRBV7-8,TGTGTCAGCAGCTTACGGGGGAATCAGTCCCAGCATTTT,CVSSLRGNQSQHF
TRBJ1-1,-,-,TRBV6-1,TGTGCCAGCAGGGCTCAGGGATCCATCGGTGAAGCTTTCTTT,CASRAQGSIGEAFF
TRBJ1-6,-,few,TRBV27,TGTGCCAGCAGTCCTGCTACCGCCAGGGTGAGCTATAATTCACCCCTCCACTTT,CASSPATARVSYNSPLHF
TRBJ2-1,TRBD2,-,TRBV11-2,TGTGCCAGCAGCTTAGGAGCGGGACTAGCGGGGGGGCCATTCAATGAGCAGTTCTTC,CASSLGAGLAGGPFNEQFF
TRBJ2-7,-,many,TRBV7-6,TGTGCCAGCAGCCCTCGGGGCGTCTCGAACCTCTACGAGCAGTACTTC,CASSPRGVSNLYEQYF
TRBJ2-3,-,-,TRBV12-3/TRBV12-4,TGTGCCAACAGTTTAGTTCGCAGAATACTAGCCGGACGGACAGATACGCAGTATTTT,CANSLVRRILAGRTDTQYF
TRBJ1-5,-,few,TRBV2,TGTGCCAGCAGTGACGATCCTAGGGAGGGAAGCCGTCAGCCCCAGCATTTT,CASSDDPREGSRQPQHF
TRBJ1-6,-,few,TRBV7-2,TGTGCCAGCAGCGGACACCATAATTCACCCCTCCACTTT,CASSGHHNSPLHF
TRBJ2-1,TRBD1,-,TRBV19,TGTGCCAGTAGTCCACCGGACAGGCTCCTAGGGGATGAGCAGTTCTTC,CASSPPDRLLGDEQFF
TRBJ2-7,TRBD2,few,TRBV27,TGTGCCAGCAGGGTACTAGCGGGGGGCCGATCCTACGAGCAGTACTTC,CASRVLAGGRSYEQYF
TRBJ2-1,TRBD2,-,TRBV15,TGTGCCACCAGCAGCCAGCGGGGGGGCCCCTACAATGAGCAGTTCTTC,CATSSQRGGPYNEQFF
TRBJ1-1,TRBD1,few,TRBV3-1,TGTGCCAGCAGCTTCCGGGACAGGAGGAACACTGAAGCTTTCTTT,CASSFRDRRNTEAFF
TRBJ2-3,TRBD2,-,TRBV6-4,TGTGCCAGCAGTGACTTTGGACTAGCTACAGATACGCAGTATTTT,CASSDFGLATDTQYF
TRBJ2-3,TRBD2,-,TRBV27,TGTGCCAGCAGTTTAATACTAGCGGGGGGAGCAGATACGCAGTATTTT,CASSLILAGGADTQYF
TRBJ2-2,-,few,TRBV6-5,TGTGCCAGCAGTTACTTCGGGAGTCACACCGGGGAGCTGTTTTTT,CASSYFGSHTGELFF
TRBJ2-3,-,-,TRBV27,TGTGCCAGCAGTTACAGGGTTTCTAGCACAGATACGCAGTATTTT,CASSYRVSSTDTQYF
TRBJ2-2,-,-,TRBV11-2,TGTGCCAGCAGCTCTCACTGGGCCGTAAACACCGGGGAGCTGTTTTTT,CASSSHWAVNTGELFF
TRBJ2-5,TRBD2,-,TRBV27,TGTGCCAGCAGTTTTGCAGCGGGGGAGGTGGGGGAGACCCAGTACTTC,CASSFAAGEVGETQYF
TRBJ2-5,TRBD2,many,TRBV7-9,TGTGCCAGCAGCCCTGGACTAGCGGAAGAGACCCAGTACTTC,CASSPGLAEETQYF
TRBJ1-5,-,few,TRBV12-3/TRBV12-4,TGTGCCAGCAGTTTAGCGCACCCCGGAAGCAATCAGCCCCAGCATTTT,CASSLAHPGSNQPQHF
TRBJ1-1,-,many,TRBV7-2,TGTGCCAGCAGCGAAGGACCTTATATGAACACTGAAGCTTTCTTT,CASSEGPYMNTEAFF
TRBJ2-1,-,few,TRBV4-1,TGCGCCAGCAGCCGCCCTTCGAACGGTCTAGAGCAGTTCTTC,CASSRPSNGLEQFF
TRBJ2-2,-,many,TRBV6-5,TGTGCCAGCAGCTACAGGGTCACCGGGGAGCTGTTTTTT,CASSYRVTGELFF
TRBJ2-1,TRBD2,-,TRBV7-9,TGTGCCAGCAGCTTAAATCCGACTAGCGGGGTCGACAATGAGCAGTTCTTC,CASSLNPTSGVDNEQFF
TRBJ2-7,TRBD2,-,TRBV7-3,TGTGCCAGCAGCTTAGTAGGTCCGGGGGGGGCCCACGAGCAGTACTTC,CASSLVGPGGAHEQYF
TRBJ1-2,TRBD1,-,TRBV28,TGTGCCAGCAGTCTTTCCGGGACAGGGATTGGCTACACCTTC,CASSLSGTGIGYTF
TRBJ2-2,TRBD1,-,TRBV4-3,TGCGCCAGCAGCCAAGGGAGACAGGGGGCGCAAATCACCGGGGAGCTGTTTTTT,CASSQGRQGAQITGELFF
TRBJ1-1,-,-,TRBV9,TGTGCCAGCAGCGTAGGTTCACACACGGGCACTGAAGCTTTCTTT,CASSVGSHTGTEAFF
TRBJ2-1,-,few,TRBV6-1,TGTGCCAGCAGTGACCTTACGGGCCACTCCTACAATGAGCAGTTCTTC,CASSDLTGHSYNEQFF
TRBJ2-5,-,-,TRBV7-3,TGTGCCAGCAGCTTAAACCCGGCCCAAGAGACCCAGTACTTC,CASSLNPAQETQYF
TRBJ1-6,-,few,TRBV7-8,TGTGCCAGCAGCTTAGACCGTGACACTTATAATTCACCCCTCCACTTT,CASSLDRDTYNSPLHF
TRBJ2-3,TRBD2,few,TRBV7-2,TGTGCCAGCAGCCTAAAGGGACTAGCGGGTTATTTTCCAGATACGCAGTATTTT,CASSLKGLAGYFPDTQYF
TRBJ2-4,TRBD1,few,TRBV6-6,TGTGCCAGCAGTTACTCCCCAGGGGGCGGGGTAGAGAACATTCAGTACTTC,CASSYSPGGGVENIQYF
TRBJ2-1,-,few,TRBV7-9,TGTGCCAGCAGCTCTCAGGGTAGGGGTCTCAGATACCCGCCGTTCTTC,CASSSQGRGLRYPPFF
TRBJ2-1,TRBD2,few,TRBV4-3,TGCGCCAGCAGCCAAGAAGGGACTAGCAGATACAATGAGCAGTTCTTC,CASSQEGTSRYNEQFF
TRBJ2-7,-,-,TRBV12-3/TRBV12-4,TGTGCCAGCAGCTCGGACATGAGGTCCTACGAGCAGTACTTC,CASSSDMRSYEQYF
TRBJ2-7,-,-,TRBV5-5,TGTGCCAGCAGCATGGACGGGAACTCCTACGAGCAGTACTTC,CASSMDGNSYEQYF
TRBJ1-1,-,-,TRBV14,TGTGCCAGCAGCCAATGGAGGACAAGTGAAGCTTTCTTT,CASSQWRTSEAFF
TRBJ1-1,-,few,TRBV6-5,TGTGCCAGCAGTTACCGGGAGGGAGGCACTGAAGCTTTCTTT,CASSYREGGTEAFF
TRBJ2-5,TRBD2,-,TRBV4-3,TGCGCCAGCAGCCAAGATTTCCCACTAGCGGGGGAGGAGACCCAGTACTTC,CASSQDFPLAGEETQYF
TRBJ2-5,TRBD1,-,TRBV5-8,TGTGCCAGCAGCTCCGGACAGGGCGGGTTGGACCAAGAGACCCAGTACTTC,CASSSGQGGLDQETQYF
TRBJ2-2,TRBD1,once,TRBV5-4,TGTGCCAGCAGCTTGGGCCTTTTGGGACAGGGGAACACCGGGGAGCTGTTTTTT,CASSLGLLGQGNTGELFF
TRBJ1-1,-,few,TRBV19,TGTGCCAGTAGTATAAGCATGGGCACTGAAGCTTTCTTT,CASSISMGTEAFF
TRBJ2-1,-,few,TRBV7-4,TGTGCCAGCAGTTGGGACCTAGAGCAGTTCTTC,CASSWDLEQFF
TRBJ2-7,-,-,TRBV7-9,TGTGCCAGCAGCTTATTTGGAGGACGGTCCCCCTACGAGCAGTACTTC,CASSLFGGRSPYEQYF
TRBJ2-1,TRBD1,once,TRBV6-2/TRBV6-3,TGTGCCAGCAGAGACAGGGGCGGTGAGCAGTTCTTC,CASRDRGGEQFF
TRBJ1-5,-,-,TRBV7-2,TGTGCCAGCAGCTTTGACCCCGGCCGGGACATTACCCGGGCGGACAATCAGCCCCAGCATTTT,CASSFDPGRDITRADNQPQHF
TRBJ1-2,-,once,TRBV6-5,TGTGCCACCGGGCCGTCTAACTATGGCTACACCTTC,CATGPSNYGYTF
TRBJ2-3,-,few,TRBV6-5,TGTGCCAGCAGTTACGGCGGGGGCCCAGATACGCAGTATTTT,CASSYGGGPDTQYF
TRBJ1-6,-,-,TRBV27,TGTGCCAGCAGTTTAGAATGGCTAGGGGGTTCACCCCTCCACTTT,CASSLEWLGGSPLHF
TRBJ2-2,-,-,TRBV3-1,TGTGCCAGCAGCCACCCAGGGGATAACACCGGGGAGCTGTTTTTT,CASSHPGDNTGELFF
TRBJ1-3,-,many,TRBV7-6,TGTGCCAGCAGTCCCTCTGGAAACACCATATATTTT,CASSPSGNTIYF